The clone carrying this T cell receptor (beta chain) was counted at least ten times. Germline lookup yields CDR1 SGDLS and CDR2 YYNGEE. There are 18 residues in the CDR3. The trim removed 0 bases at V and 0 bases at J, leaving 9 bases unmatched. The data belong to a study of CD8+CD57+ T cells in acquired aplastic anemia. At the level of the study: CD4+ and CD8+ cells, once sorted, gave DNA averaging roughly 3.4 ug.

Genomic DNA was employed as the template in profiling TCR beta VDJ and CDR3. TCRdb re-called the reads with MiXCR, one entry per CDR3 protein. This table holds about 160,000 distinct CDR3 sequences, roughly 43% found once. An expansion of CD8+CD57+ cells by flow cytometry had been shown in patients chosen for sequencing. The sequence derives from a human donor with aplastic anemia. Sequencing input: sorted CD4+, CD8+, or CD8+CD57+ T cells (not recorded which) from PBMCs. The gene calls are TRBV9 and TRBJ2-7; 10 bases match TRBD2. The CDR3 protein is CASSVGASGSSSSYEQYF. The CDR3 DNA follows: TGTGCCAGCAGCGTAGGGGCTAGCGGGAGCTCTAGCTCCTACGAGCAGTACTTC.